Given below is one TCR beta chain in context. Per germline, CDR1 SSHAT and CDR2 FNYEAQ (reference sequence). V lost 1 base and J lost 8; bases outside the gene matches: 5. The CDR3 extends over 14 amino acids. TCRdb keeps only in-frame clones here, not all; method: immunoSEQ multiplex PCR. The table includes about 75,000 clones, 89% detected once. This entry comes from a study of T cell changes during pregnancy in multiple sclerosis. Specimen: peripheral blood, collected in the first trimester of pregnancy. This chain links TRBV7-7 with TRBJ1-3, with TRBD1 matching over 7 bases. The TCR was taken from a female donor in good health, enrolled as a control in a pregnancy study. CDR3 sequence reads: CASSLGQGGDTIYF. CDR3 bases: TGTGCCAGCAGCTTAGGACAGGGTGGCGACACCATATATTTT.